The 19 T cell receptor beta chains below all came from one sample that was sequenced in a study of molecular identifiers for immune sequencing clone quantification. TCRdb analysed the PCR reads with MiXCR anew, one entry per CDR3 protein. The sample yields about 640,000 distinct CDR3 sequences, 15% to 20% seen once. Sequencing was carried out using naive CD8+ T cells from blood, with Jurkat cell RNA spiked in. Indicated subset: FACS-sorted CD8+CD4-CCR7+CD45RA+ naive T cells. These receptors were taken from a human donor in good health. Some libraries in this study had Jurkat cell RNA spiked in.

This clonotype was counted at least ten times. The CDR3 loop reads CASSHLSRTGDLGRETQYF. CDR3 bases: TGTGCCAGCAGCCATTTATCGAGGACAGGAGACCTCGGTCGAGAGACCCAGTACTTC. This chain connects TRBV11-2 to TRBJ2-5; 7 bases are a match to TRBD1. The CDR3 is made up of 19 amino acids. Germline-derived CDR1 and CDR2 are SGHAT and FQNNGV. The J segment lost 4 bases and the V segment lost 5 bases, leaving 22 bases of the junction unmatched. Full variable domain (missing parts from reference TRBV11-2 and TRBJ2-5): EAGVAQSPRYKIIEKRQSVAFWCNPISGHATLYWYQQILGQGPKLLIQFQNNGVVDDSQLPKDRFSAERLKGVDSTLKIQPAKLEDSAVYLCASSHLSRTGDLGRETQYFGPGTRLLVL.

As for this clonotype: This may arise from a read error, as a much more abundant clone is one base away. The chain joins TRBV6-2 or TRBV6-3 to TRBJ1-6; the D gene is possibly TRBD1 (6 bases). Germline-derived CDR1 and CDR2 are MNHEY and SVGEGT. This CDR3 is 14 amino acids long. The DNA for the CDR3 is TGTGCCAACAGTTACTACAGGGAGCGATCACCCCTCCACTTT. Encoded protein: CANSYYRERSPLHF.

The sample holds many counts of this clonotype. The rearrangement joins TRBV7-9 to TRBJ2-7; D is uncertain. The germline CDR1 and CDR2 sequences are SEHNR and FQNEAQ (reference sequence). Trimming took off 0 bases at V and 1 base at J, with 7 bases between the two ends. CDR3 length equals 14 residues. For the CDR3, the DNA is TGTGCCAGCAGCTTAGCGCTCAGGTCCTACGAGCAGTACTTC. It encodes CASSLALRSYEQYF.

The gene calls are TRBV27 and TRBJ2-7; possible D gene TRBD2, 6 bases. CDR1 and CDR2 from the germline V gene are MNHEY and SMNVEV (reference sequence). The germline V and J ends were trimmed by 5 bases and 2 bases, with 16 bases remaining between them. This CDR3 is 15 amino acids long. CDR3 residues: CASSLRDLPPYEQYF. CDR3 sequence (DNA): TGTGCCAGCAGTCTAAGGGACTTGCCACCCTACGAGCAGTACTTC.

This clonotype was seen repeatedly, ten times or more. The chain carries TRBV7-9 and TRBJ2-3, with 8 bases lining up with TRBD1. Trimming took 7 bases from V and 5 from J; bases not matched to a gene: 5. Germline CDR1 reads SEHNR; CDR2 reads FQNEAQ (reference sequence). The CDR3 runs to 13 residues. The CDR3 DNA reads as TGTGCCAGCAACGGACAGGGACGAGATACGCAGTATTTT. Its protein product is CASNGQGRDTQYF.

This clonotype has just a few counts. The chain links TRBV30 to TRBJ1-3; D is perhaps TRBD1 (6 bases). The CDR3 extends over 12 amino acids. V dropped 4 bases and J dropped 7 bases, with 11 bases sitting between them. Germline CDR1 is GTSNPN and CDR2 is SVGIG (reference sequence). The CDR3 reads CAWTGDMNTIYF. CDR3 DNA sequence: TGTGCCTGGACCGGGGACATGAACACCATATATTTT.

This clonotype was seen at least ten times. The CDR3 here is CASSQVKVTAYEQYF. CDR3 coding DNA: TGTGCCAGCAGCCAAGTGAAAGTGACAGCCTACGAGCAGTACTTC. The chain is built from TRBV14 and TRBJ2-7; a possible D gene is TRBD1 (5 bases). This CDR3 has 15 residues. CDR1 SGHDN and CDR2 FVKESK come from the germline V gene. V lost 1 base and J 2 bases, leaving 12 bases between the germline ends.

This clonotype was detected once. The rearrangement uses TRBV19 and TRBJ1-6; maybe TRBD1 (5 bases). The ends were cut back, 1 base at V and 11 bases at J, with 18 bases in the middle. CDR1 and CDR2 (germline): LNHDA, SQIVND (reference sequence). CDR3 size: 16 residues. CDR3 sequence (DNA): TGTGCCAGTAGTATAGGATCCAGGGCGAAGAATCCACCCCTCCACTTT. Amino acids: CASSIGSRAKNPPLHF.

At least ten counts were recorded for this clonotype. The gene calls are TRBV24-1 and TRBJ2-2; 7 positions match TRBD1. The CDR3 extends over 16 amino acids. Germline V gives CDR1 KGHDR, CDR2 SFDVKD. After removal of 1 base from V and 6 bases from J, the junction contained 7 bases not matched to a gene. In DNA, the CDR3 is TGTGCCACCAGTGATTTAACAGGGGCATATCCCGGGGAGCTGTTTTTT. It translates to CATSDLTGAYPGELFF.

This clonotype was seen many times. CDR3 DNA: TGTGCCAGCAGCTGGGACAGGGCCCGCACAGATACGCAGTATTTT. It specifies CASSWDRARTDTQYF. The chain recombines TRBV5-6 with TRBJ2-3; the match to TRBD1 covers 9 bases. The CDR3 has 15 residues. Germline V CDR1 and CDR2: SGHDT, YYEEEE. The V gene end was trimmed by 3 bases and the J gene end by 1 base; junction bases not matched to a gene: 3.

Points on this clonotype: A much larger clone is a single base away; this may be a read error. This chain joins TRBV7-6 and TRBJ1-6; D may be TRBD1 (6 bases). CDR1 is SGHVS, CDR2 FNYEAQ, per germline. The length of the CDR3 is 19 residues. Trimming took off 4 bases at V and 0 bases at J, with 19 bases between the two ends. The CDR3 is CASSSLRGHLSSYNSPLHF. As DNA, the CDR3 is TGTGCCAGCAGCTCCCTAAGGGGACACCTTAGCTCCTATAATTCACCCCTCCACTTT.

This clonotype turned up a few times. The conserved final phenylalanine or tryptophan is absent from the CDR3, which likely points to a read error. This chain links TRBV29-1 with TRBJ2-5, with 8 bases aligning to TRBD2. The CDR3 contains 14 residues. Germline V gives CDR1 SQVTM, CDR2 ANQGSEA. With 2 bases clipped from V and 3 bases from J, the junction kept 5 bases outside the gene matches. CDR3 protein: CSVELAGLEETQYY. CDR3 sequence (DNA): TGCAGCGTTGAATTAGCGGGATTAGAAGAGACCCAGTACTAC.

Regarding this clonotype: This may be a read error: a much more frequent sequence differs by one nucleotide. The CDR3 sequence is CASSARDRGSNEQFF. For the CDR3, the DNA is TGTGCCAGCAGTGCCCGGGACAGGGGAAGCAATGAGCAGTTCTTC. The gene calls are TRBV25-1 and TRBJ2-1; 10 bases are shared with TRBD1. Germline values: CDR1 MGHDK, CDR2 SYGVNS. The CDR3 totals 15 residues. The J segment lost 6 bases and the V segment lost 4 bases, leaving 6 bases of the junction unmatched.

This clonotype was recorded many times. CDR3 bases: TGCAGTGCTAGAGATTTCAGGGGGCCGGGACTAGCCACAGATACGCAGTATTTT. Amino acids: CSARDFRGPGLATDTQYF. The rearrangement joins TRBV20-1 to TRBJ2-3, with a weak D call TRBD2 (9 bases). V was trimmed by 0 bases and J by 2 bases, leaving 21 bases between them. The length of the CDR3 is 18 residues. Germline V gene sequence: CDR1 DFQATT, CDR2 SNEGSKA (reference sequence).

This clonotype was counted at least ten times. This sequence joins TRBV20-1 and TRBJ2-7; 7 bases map to TRBD2. The V and J ends lost 3 bases and 6 bases, in that order; junction bases with no gene match: 23. Germline V gene data show CDR1 as DFQATT and CDR2 as SNEGSKA (reference sequence). The CDR3 covers 18 residues. The CDR3 bases are TGCAGTGCTAGGATCGCGGGCCTACCCCGGGAGGAAGGAGGCGAGCAGTACTTC. Its translation: CSARIAGLPREEGGEQYF.

Note on this clonotype: One base away lies a much larger clone, so this may be a sequencing read error. The rearrangement links TRBV3-1 to TRBJ2-3; D not resolved. The CDR3 covers 15 residues. Germline assignment: CDR1 LGHDT and CDR2 YNNKEL (reference sequence). The CDR3 spells CAGSQSGRSTDTQYF. CDR3 coding DNA: TGTGCCGGCAGCCAATCTGGGCGAAGCACAGATACGCAGTATTTT.

Regarding this clonotype: This may be a read error, as it is one base from a much larger clone. The V call is TRBV4-2, the J call TRBJ2-7; D uncertain. Trimming took off 0 bases at V and 0 bases at J, with 18 bases between the two ends. Germline V gene sequence: CDR1 LGHNA, CDR2 YNFKEQ. The CDR3 consists of 18 residues. CDR3 DNA: TGTGCCAGCAGCCAAGATATGTTAGTCCCCCAATTCTCCTACGAGCAGTACTTC. Residues: CASSQDMLVPQFSYEQYF.

This clonotype was seen ten or more times. J is TRBJ2-3 and V is TRBV6-5, with 9 bases fitting TRBD1. V trimming: 4 bases; J trimming: 0 bases; junction bases outside the gene matches: 5. The CDR3 runs 16 residues. Germline V gene sequence: CDR1 MNHEY, CDR2 SVGAGI. CDR3 protein: CASSLNRGLSTDTQYF. The CDR3 DNA reads TGTGCCAGCAGTTTGAACAGGGGGCTGAGCACAGATACGCAGTATTTT.

Ten or more counts support this clonotype. In DNA form, the CDR3 reads TGCAGTGCTAGGGGGGCCAATGCGGCAGAGACCCAGTACTTC. Its protein product is CSARGANAAETQYF. The chain is built from TRBV20-1 and TRBJ2-5; the D gene is possibly TRBD1 (6 bases). CDR3 length: 14 residues. Germline V gene lookup returns CDR1 DFQATT and CDR2 SNEGSKA (reference sequence). V dropped 3 bases and J dropped 4 bases, with 15 bases sitting between them.